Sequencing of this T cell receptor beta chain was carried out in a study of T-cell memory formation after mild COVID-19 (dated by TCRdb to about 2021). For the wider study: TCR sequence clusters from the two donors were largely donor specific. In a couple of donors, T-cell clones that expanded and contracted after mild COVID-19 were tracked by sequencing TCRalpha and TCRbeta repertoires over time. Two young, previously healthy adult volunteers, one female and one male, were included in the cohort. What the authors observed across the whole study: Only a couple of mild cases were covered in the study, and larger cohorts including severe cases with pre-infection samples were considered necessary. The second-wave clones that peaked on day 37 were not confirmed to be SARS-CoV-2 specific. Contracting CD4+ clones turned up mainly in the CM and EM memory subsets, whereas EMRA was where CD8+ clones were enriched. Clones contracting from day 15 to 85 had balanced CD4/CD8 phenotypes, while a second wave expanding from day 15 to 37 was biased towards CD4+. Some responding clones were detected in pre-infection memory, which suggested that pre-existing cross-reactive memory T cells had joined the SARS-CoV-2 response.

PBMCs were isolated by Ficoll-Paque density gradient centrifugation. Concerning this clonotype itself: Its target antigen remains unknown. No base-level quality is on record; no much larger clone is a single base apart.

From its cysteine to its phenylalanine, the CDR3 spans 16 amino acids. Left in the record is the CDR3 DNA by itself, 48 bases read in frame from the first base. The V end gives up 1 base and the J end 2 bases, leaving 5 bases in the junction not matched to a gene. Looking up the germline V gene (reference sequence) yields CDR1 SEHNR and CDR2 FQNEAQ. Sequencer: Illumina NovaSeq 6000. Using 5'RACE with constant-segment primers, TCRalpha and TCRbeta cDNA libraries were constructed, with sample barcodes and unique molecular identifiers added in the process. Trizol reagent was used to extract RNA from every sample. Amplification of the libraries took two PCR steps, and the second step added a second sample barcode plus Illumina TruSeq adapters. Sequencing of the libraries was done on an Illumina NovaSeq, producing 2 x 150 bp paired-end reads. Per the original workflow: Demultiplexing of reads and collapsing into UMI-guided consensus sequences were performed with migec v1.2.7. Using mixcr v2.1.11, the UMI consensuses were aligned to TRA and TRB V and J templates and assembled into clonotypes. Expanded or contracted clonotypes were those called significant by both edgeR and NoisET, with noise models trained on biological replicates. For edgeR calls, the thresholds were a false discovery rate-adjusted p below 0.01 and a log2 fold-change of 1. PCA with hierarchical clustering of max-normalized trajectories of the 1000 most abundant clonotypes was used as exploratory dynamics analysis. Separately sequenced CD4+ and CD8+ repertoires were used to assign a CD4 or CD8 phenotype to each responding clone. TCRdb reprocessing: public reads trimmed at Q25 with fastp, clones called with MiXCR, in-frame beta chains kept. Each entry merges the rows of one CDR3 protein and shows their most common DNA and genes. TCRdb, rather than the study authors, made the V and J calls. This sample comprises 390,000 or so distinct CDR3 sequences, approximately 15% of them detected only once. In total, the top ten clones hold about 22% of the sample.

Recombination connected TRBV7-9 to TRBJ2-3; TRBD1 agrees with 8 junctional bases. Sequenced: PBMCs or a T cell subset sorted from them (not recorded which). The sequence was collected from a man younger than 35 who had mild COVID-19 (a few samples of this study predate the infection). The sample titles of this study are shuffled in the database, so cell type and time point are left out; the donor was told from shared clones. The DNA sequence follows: TGTGCCAGCAGCTTAGAACAGGGGGGAGTCACAGATACGCAGTATTTT. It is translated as CASSLEQGGVTDTQYF.